The 21 T cell receptor beta chains in this list originate from one sample, sequenced in a study of T cell repertoires in cytomegalovirus infection. Their target antigens are unknown. A single record per CDR3 protein comes from TCRdb applying MiXCR to the reads. This repertoire shows 680,000 or so distinct CDR3 sequences, around 31% found once; its top ten account for 18%. The input for sequencing was cultured PBMCs, taken from culture after CMV antigen stimulation. The receptors were gathered from a human donor in good health (CMV status not recorded). Some clones in this sample may be carry-over from other donors' samples.

The J gene is TRBJ2-7, the V gene TRBV2, with D uncertain. This CDR3 contains 12 residues. V was cut by 5 bases and J by 3 bases, with 8 bases left in between. CDR1 and CDR2 (germline): SNHLY, FYNNEI. The CDR3 nucleotides read TGTGCCAGCAGTTACCAGGACTACGAGCAGTACTTC. Translated: CASSYQDYEQYF.

As for this clonotype: Its ends do not fully match the called genes, so a read error is possible. This rearrangement joins TRBV4-1 to TRBJ2-5; D is undetermined. This CDR3 has 13 amino acids. CDR1 MGHRA and CDR2 YSYEKL come from the germline V gene. CDR3 sequence (DNA): TGTGCCAGCAGCCAAGTCGAGAAAGAGACCCAGTACTTC. It specifies CASSQVEKETQYF.

The J gene is TRBJ2-1, the V gene TRBV4-2; 10 nucleotides match TRBD2. From germline, CDR1 is LGHNA and CDR2 YNFKEQ. This CDR3 is built from 20 residues. Trimming cost V 1 base and J 0 bases; bases outside gene matches: 12. CDR3 sequence reads: CASSQGVWERGGHSYNEQFF. CDR3 in DNA: TGTGCCAGCAGCCAAGGGGTTTGGGAGCGGGGGGGGCACTCCTACAATGAGCAGTTCTTC.

The chain joins TRBV20-1 to TRBJ1-3; D is possibly TRBD1 (5 bases). The CDR3 loop spans 17 amino acids. Germline loops: CDR1 DFQATT, CDR2 SNEGSKA (reference sequence). Deletions cut 0 bases from V and 0 bases from J, with 15 bases between. CDR3 sequence (DNA): TGCAGTGCTAGAGATCGGGGCAGGGAGCTCTCTGGAAACACCATATATTTT. Amino acids: CSARDRGRELSGNTIYF.

The chain carries TRBV7-8 and TRBJ2-5; D is possibly TRBD2 (5 bases). The V gene's germline CDR1 is SGHVS and CDR2 FQNEAQ. V was shortened by 1 base and J by 9 bases, with 9 bases between the two germline ends. This CDR3 region has 12 residues. The CDR3 is CASSLVRVAQYF. CDR3 coding DNA: TGTGCCAGCAGCTTAGTGAGGGTGGCCCAGTACTTC.

This clonotype has just a few counts. V and J are TRBV7-8 and TRBJ2-1, with 8 bases matching TRBD2. Germline V gives CDR1 SGHVS, CDR2 FQNEAQ. Trimming cost V 4 bases and J 7 bases; bases outside gene matches: 9. There are 15 residues in the CDR3. The CDR3 DNA reads as TGTGCCAGCAGCTCTTTAGCGGGGAACTCAAATGAGCAGTTCTTC. As protein: CASSSLAGNSNEQFF.

This clonotype was seen a few times. This chain uses TRBV7-2 with TRBJ2-4; perhaps TRBD2 as D (6 bases). CDR1 SGHTA and CDR2 FQGNSA come from the germline V gene. The ends were cut back, 1 base at V and 7 bases at J, with 17 bases in the middle. This CDR3 contains 16 residues. The CDR3 region is CASSLGGRAGWNIQYF. Written as DNA, the CDR3 is TGTGCCAGCAGCTTAGGGGGCAGGGCGGGATGGAACATTCAGTACTTC.

This chain joins TRBV28 and TRBJ2-5, with 9 bases fitting TRBD2. CDR1 MDHEN and CDR2 SYDVKM come from the germline V gene. This CDR3 has 15 residues. The trim removed 3 bases at V and 5 bases at J, leaving 7 bases unmatched. CDR3 nucleotides: TGTGCCAGCAGTTTTGAGCGGGGGGCGCGGGAGACCCAGTACTTC. Its protein is CASSFERGARETQYF. Drawing the rest from reference TRBV28 and TRBJ2-5, the complete variable domain is DVKVTQSSRYLVKRTGEKVFLECVQDMDHENMFWYRQDPGLGLRLIYFSYDVKMKEKGDIPEGYSVSREKKERFSLILESASTNQTSMYLCASSFERGARETQYFGPGTRLLVL.

The rearrangement uses TRBV5-4 and TRBJ2-5; tentatively, D is TRBD2 (8 bases). V dropped 4 bases and J dropped 4 bases, with 14 bases sitting between them. CDR1 is SGHNT, CDR2 YYREEE, per germline (reference sequence). The CDR3 runs 14 residues. The CDR3 is CASSPGRGPETQYF. CDR3 coding DNA: TGTGCCAGCAGCCCCGGGAGGGGGCCAGAGACCCAGTACTTC. The variable domain in full, with the rest retrieved from reference TRBV5-4 and TRBJ2-5, is ETGVTQSPTHLIKTRGQQVTLRCSSQSGHNTVSWYQQALGQGPQFIFQYYREEENGRGNFPPRFSGLQFPNYSSELNVNALELDDSALYLCASSPGRGPETQYFGPGTRLLVL.

The chain links TRBV11-2 to TRBJ2-7; TRBD2 agrees at 10 bases. V gave up 0 bases and J gave up 4 bases; unmatched junction bases: 15. Germline V gene sequence: CDR1 SGHAT, CDR2 FQNNGV. The CDR3 loop spans 19 amino acids. CDR3 sequence reads: CASSLELASGRRSVYEQYF. CDR3 DNA sequence: TGTGCCAGCAGCTTAGAGTTGGCTAGCGGGAGAAGGTCGGTGTACGAGCAGTACTTC. Filled out from reference TRBV11-2 and TRBJ2-7, the complete variable domain reads EAGVAQSPRYKIIEKRQSVAFWCNPISGHATLYWYQQILGQGPKLLIQFQNNGVVDDSQLPKDRFSAERLKGVDSTLKIQPAKLEDSAVYLCASSLELASGRRSVYEQYFGPGTRLTVT.

This clonotype came up a few times. This chain uses TRBV6-1 with TRBJ1-1; D uncertain. V shed 1 base and J shed 6 bases, with 6 bases lying between them. The CDR3 is made up of 12 amino acids. Germline V lookup: CDR1 MNHNS, CDR2 SASEGT. CDR3 nucleotide sequence: TGTGCCAGCAGTGAAGTAGGCGCTGAAGCTTTCTTT. Protein sequence: CASSEVGAEAFF.

The rearrangement links TRBV7-2 to TRBJ2-3; D perhaps matches TRBD2 (8 bases). V gave up 7 bases and J gave up 8 bases, with 13 bases separating them. CDR3 length: 12 residues. Germline V gene data show CDR1 as SGHTA and CDR2 as FQGNSA. CDR3 sequence (DNA): TGTGCCAGCAAGGGGGCGGGGGGTACGCAGTATTTT. It is translated as CASKGAGGTQYF.

This clonotype has only a few counts. V is TRBV2 and J is TRBJ2-3; no clear D. V was shortened by 6 bases and J by 1 base, with 8 bases between the two germline ends. Per germline, CDR1 SNHLY and CDR2 FYNNEI. CDR3 length: 13 amino acids. The CDR3 DNA is TGTGCCAGCAGGTGGTCAGGCACAGATACGCAGTATTTT. This gives the protein CASRWSGTDTQYF.

V is TRBV10-3 and J is TRBJ2-1; 12 positions match TRBD2. Trimming took 5 bases from V and 5 from J; bases not matched to a gene: 4. Germline CDR1 is ENHRY and CDR2 is SYGVKD. There are 15 residues in the CDR3. The CDR3 sequence is CAISFLAGGHNEQFF. CDR3 coding DNA: TGTGCCATCAGTTTCCTAGCGGGAGGGCACAATGAGCAGTTCTTC.

The chain is built from TRBV20-1 and TRBJ1-2; D ambiguous. Germline V CDR1 and CDR2: DFQATT, SNEGSKA (reference sequence). V lost 6 bases, J lost 1 base, and 9 bases lay in between. The CDR3 is made up of 12 amino acids. The CDR3 DNA follows: TGCAGTGCCCCGGGGTTTAACTATGGCTACACCTTC. Its protein is CSAPGFNYGYTF.

This chain connects TRBV19 to TRBJ1-5, with D tentatively TRBD1 (6 bases). CDR1 LNHDA and CDR2 SQIVND come from the germline V gene (reference sequence). Trimming pared 9 bases from V and 2 bases from J, leaving 17 bases between. This CDR3 is 15 amino acids long. Here the CDR3 reads CASALGGPGNQPQHF. DNA of the CDR3: TGTGCCAGCGCTCTGGGGGGGCCTGGCAATCAGCCCCAGCATTTT.

The V gene is TRBV29-1, the J gene TRBJ1-4, with D maybe TRBD1 (6 bases). Germline V gene lookup returns CDR1 SQVTM and CDR2 ANQGSEA. The CDR3 runs to 13 residues. Between the trimmed V and J ends, which lost 7 bases and 6 bases, there was a span of 15 bases. DNA of the CDR3: TGCAGCGGGCTTGGAGGGGGGCATGAAAAACTGTTTTTT. It encodes CSGLGGGHEKLFF.

The V call is TRBV19, the J call TRBJ1-1, with D hard to call. Germline CDR1 is LNHDA and CDR2 is SQIVND (reference sequence). The V end was cut by 7 bases, the J end by 5 bases, with 14 bases between. CDR3 size: 13 residues. CDR3 protein: CASTSWDRTEAFF. CDR3 DNA sequence: TGTGCCAGTACCTCCTGGGATAGGACTGAAGCTTTCTTT.

Concerning this clonotype itself: No conserved phenylalanine or tryptophan ends this CDR3, so it is likely a read error. The chain combines TRBV19 with TRBJ2-3; 9 bases are shared with TRBD1. Germline V CDR1 and CDR2: LNHDA, SQIVND (reference sequence). The CDR3 is made up of 15 amino acids. Trimming took 5 bases from V and 11 from J; bases not matched to a gene: 14. The DNA for the CDR3 is TGTGCCAGTAGTGCCTGGACAGGGGCGAATGTCGTGCAGTATATT. Encoded protein: CASSAWTGANVVQYI.

This sequence joins TRBV27 and TRBJ2-1; TRBD2 is a possible D gene (5 bases). CDR3 length: 14 amino acids. Trimming left V 10 bases short and J 7 bases short, with 20 bases between. Germline assignment: CDR1 MNHEY and CDR2 SMNVEV (reference sequence). For the CDR3, the DNA is TGTGCCACCGAATCCGGGGTGGTAGGAAATGAGCAGTTCTTC. Its translation is CATESGVVGNEQFF.

V and J are TRBV18 and TRBJ2-1; D gene unclear. This CDR3 comprises 13 residues. CDR1 is KGHSH, CDR2 LQKENI, per germline. V lost 0 bases and J 6 bases, leaving 6 bases between the germline ends. The CDR3 sequence: CASSPPSSNEQFF. The CDR3 DNA is TGTGCCAGCTCACCACCGAGCAGCAATGAGCAGTTCTTC.